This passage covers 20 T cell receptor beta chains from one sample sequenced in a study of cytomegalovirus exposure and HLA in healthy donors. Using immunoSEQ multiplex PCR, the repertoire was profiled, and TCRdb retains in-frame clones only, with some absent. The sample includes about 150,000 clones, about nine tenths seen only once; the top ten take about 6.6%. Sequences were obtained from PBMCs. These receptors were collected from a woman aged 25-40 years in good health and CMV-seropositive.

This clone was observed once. The CDR3, as DNA: TGCGCCAGCAGCTTGGGACAGGAAGCTTTCTTT. Encoded protein: CASSLGQEAFF. The chain has TRBV5-1 and TRBJ1-1; possible D gene TRBD1, 5 bases. The CDR3 runs 11 residues. Germline assignment: CDR1 SGHRS and CDR2 YFSETQ. V gave up 0 bases and J gave up 8 bases, with 5 bases separating them.

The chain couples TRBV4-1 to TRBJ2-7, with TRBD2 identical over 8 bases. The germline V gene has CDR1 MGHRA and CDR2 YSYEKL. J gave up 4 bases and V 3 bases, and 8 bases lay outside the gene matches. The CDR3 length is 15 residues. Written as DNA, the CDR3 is TGCGCCAGCAGCCACCCGGCTAGCGGGCAATACGAGCAGTACTTC. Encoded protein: CASSHPASGQYEQYF.

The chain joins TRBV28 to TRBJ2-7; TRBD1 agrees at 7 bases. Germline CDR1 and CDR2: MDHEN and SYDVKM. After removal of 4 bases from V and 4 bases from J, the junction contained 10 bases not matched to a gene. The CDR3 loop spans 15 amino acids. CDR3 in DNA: TGTGCCAGCAGTTCCCGACAGGGTTTTATGTACGAGCAGTACTTC. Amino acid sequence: CASSSRQGFMYEQYF.

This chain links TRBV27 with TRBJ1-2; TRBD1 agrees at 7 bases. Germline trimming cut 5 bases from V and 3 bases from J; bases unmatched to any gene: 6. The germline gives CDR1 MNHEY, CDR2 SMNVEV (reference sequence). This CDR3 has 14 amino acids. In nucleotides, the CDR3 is TGTGCCAGCAGTGCTTACAGGGGCGACTATGGCTACACCTTC. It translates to CASSAYRGDYGYTF.

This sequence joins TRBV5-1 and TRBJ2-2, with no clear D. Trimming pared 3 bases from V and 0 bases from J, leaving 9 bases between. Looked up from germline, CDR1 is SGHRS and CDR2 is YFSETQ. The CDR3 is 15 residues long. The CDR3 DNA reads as TGCGCCAGCAGCTCCCGCGTACCGAACACCGGGGAGCTGTTTTTT. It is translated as CASSSRVPNTGELFF.

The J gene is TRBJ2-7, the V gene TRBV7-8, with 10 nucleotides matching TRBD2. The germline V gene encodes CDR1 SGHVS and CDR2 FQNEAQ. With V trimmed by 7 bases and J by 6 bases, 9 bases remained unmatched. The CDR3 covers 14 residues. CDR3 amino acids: CASNTGLALVEQYF. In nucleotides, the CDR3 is TGTGCCAGCAATACGGGACTAGCGTTAGTCGAGCAGTACTTC.

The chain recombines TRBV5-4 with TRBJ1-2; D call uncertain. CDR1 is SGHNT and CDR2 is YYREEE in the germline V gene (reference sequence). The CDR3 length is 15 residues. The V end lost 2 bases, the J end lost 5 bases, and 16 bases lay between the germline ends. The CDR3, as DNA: TGTGCCAGCAGCTTAATATGGACTCCTGGATATGGCTACACCTTC. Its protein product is CASSLIWTPGYGYTF.

The CDR3, as DNA: TGTGCCAGCAGCTTGGAACAGGGAGGGACCGGGGGCGAGCAGTACTTC. It codes for CASSLEQGGTGGEQYF. The rearrangement links TRBV5-4 to TRBJ2-7; TRBD2 might be the D (7 bases). V lost 0 bases, J lost 6 bases, and 19 bases lay in between. CDR3 length: 16 amino acids. CDR1 is SGHNT and CDR2 is YYREEE in the germline V gene (reference sequence).

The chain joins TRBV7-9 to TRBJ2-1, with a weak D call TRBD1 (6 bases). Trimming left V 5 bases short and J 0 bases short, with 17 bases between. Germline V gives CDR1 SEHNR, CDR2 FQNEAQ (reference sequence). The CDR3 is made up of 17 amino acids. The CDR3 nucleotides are TGTGCCAGCAGCGGGACAAAGACAGGTAGCTCCTACAATGAGCAGTTCTTC. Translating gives CASSGTKTGSSYNEQFF.

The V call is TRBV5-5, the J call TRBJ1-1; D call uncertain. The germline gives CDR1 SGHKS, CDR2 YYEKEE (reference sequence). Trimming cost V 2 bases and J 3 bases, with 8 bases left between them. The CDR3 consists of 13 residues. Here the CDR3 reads CASSFSEDTEAFF. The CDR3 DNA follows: TGTGCCAGCAGCTTCTCCGAGGACACTGAAGCTTTCTTT.

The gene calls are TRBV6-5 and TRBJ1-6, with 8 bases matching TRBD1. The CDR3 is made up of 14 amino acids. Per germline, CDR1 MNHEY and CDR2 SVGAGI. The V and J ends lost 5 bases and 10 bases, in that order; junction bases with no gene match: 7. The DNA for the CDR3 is TGTGCCAGCAGTACCGGACAGGGATACTCACCCCTCCACTTT. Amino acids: CASSTGQGYSPLHF.

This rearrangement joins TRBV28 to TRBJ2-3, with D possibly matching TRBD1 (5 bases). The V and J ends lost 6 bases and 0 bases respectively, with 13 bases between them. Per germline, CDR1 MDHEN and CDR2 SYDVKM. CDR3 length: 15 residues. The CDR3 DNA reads TGTGCCAGCAGACAGGCCCTTAGTAGCACAGATACGCAGTATTTT. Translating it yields CASRQALSSTDTQYF.

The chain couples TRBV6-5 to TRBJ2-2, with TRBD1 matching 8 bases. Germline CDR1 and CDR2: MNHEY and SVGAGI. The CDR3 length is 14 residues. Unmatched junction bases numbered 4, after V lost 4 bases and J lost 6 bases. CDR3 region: CASSSGTGAGELFF. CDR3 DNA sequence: TGTGCCAGCAGTTCCGGGACAGGCGCCGGGGAGCTGTTTTTT.

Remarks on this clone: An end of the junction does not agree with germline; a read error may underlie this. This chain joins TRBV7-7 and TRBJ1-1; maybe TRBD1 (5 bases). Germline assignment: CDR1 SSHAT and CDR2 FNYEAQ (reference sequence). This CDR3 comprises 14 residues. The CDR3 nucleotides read TGTGCTAGCAGCTTAAGGGGTCAGAACACTGAAGCTTTCTTT. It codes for CASSLRGQNTEAFF.

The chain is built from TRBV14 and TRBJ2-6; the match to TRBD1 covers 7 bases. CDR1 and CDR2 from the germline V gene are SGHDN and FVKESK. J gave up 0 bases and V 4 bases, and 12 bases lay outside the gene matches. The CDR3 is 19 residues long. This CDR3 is CASSLTAGGALSGANVLTF. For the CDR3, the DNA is TGTGCCAGCAGCCTGACTGCAGGGGGTGCACTCTCTGGGGCCAACGTCCTGACTTTC.

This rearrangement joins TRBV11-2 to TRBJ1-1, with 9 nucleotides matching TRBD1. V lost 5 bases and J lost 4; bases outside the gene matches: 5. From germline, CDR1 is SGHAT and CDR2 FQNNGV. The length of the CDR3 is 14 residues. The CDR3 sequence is CASSARQGGTEAFF. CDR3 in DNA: TGTGCCAGCAGCGCTCGACAGGGGGGCACTGAAGCTTTCTTT. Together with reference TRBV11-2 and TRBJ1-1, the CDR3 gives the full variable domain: EAGVAQSPRYKIIEKRQSVAFWCNPISGHATLYWYQQILGQGPKLLIQFQNNGVVDDSQLPKDRFSAERLKGVDSTLKIQPAKLEDSAVYLCASSARQGGTEAFFGQGTRLTVV.

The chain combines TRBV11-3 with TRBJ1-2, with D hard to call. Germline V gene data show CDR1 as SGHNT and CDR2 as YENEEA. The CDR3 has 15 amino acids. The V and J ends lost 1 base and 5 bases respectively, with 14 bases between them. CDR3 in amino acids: CASSLAQRDDYGYTF. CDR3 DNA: TGTGCCAGCAGCTTAGCCCAGCGGGATGATTATGGCTACACCTTC.

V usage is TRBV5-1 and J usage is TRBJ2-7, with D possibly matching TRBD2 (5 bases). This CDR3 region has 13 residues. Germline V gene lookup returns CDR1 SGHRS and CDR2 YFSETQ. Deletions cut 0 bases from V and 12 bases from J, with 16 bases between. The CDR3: CASSLDPTEVRYF. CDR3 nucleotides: TGCGCCAGCAGCTTGGACCCCACGGAGGTCCGGTACTTC.

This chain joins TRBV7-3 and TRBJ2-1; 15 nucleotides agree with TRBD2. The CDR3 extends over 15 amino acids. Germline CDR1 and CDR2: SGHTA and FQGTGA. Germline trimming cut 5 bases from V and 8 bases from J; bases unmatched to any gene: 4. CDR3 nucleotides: TGTGCCAGCAGCCCGGGACTAGCGGGAGGAGATGAGCAGTTCTTC. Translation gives CASSPGLAGGDEQFF.

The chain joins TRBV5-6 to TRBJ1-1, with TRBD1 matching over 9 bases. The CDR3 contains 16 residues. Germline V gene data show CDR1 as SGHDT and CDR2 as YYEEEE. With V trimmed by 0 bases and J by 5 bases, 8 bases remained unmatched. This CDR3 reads CASSLVGQGRGTEAFF. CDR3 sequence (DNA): TGTGCCAGCAGCTTGGTTGGACAGGGGAGGGGGACTGAAGCTTTCTTT.